What follows describes a single T cell receptor beta chain. What it recognizes is unknown. Between the trimmed V and J ends, which lost 5 bases and 4 bases, there was a span of 7 bases. There are 12 residues in the CDR3. The V gene's germline CDR1 is MNHNY and CDR2 SVGAGI (reference sequence). Profiling relied on immunoSEQ multiplex PCR, and the TCRdb table lists in-frame clones only, not all of them. Seen here are tens of thousands of clones, about 72% observed once, and the top ten hold approximately 24%. These data belong to a study of vaccination effects on CD4 cells after COVID-19. Study results and limitations: The study got few convalescent patients and did not collect any early post-infection timepoints. By a late point after vaccination, infection- and vaccine-induced clones had shrunk markedly through clonal contraction.

Culture proceeded for 9 to 11 days, and CD4+ T cells were then isolated. This individual tested PCR-positive for SARS-CoV-2 infection between March and December 2020. Material: CD4+ T cells from PBMCs cultured without peptide, obtained before COVID-19 vaccination. This receptor was obtained from a human donor who had a prior SARS-CoV-2 infection. J is TRBJ2-3 and V is TRBV6-6; D ambiguous. CDR3 sequence: CASSAIPDTQYF. CDR3 coding DNA: TGTGCCAGCAGTGCGATACCAGATACGCAGTATTTT.